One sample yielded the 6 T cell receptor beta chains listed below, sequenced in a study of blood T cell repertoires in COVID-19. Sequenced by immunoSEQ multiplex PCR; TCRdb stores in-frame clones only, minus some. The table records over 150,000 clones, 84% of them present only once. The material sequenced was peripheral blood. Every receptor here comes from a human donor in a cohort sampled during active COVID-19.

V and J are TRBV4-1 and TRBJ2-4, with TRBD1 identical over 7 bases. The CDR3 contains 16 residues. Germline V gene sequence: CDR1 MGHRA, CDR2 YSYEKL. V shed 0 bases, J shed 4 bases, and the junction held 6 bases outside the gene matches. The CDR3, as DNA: TGCGCCAGCAGCCAAGAGGGTCGGGACAGTAAAAACATTCAGTACTTC. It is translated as CASSQEGRDSKNIQYF.

This chain's CDR3 is CASSYGGTDTQYF. CDR3 nucleotides: TGTGCCAGCAGTTACGGAGGGACAGATACGCAGTATTTT. The V and J genes are TRBV6-5 and TRBJ2-3; possible D gene TRBD2, 6 bases. V lost 2 bases, J lost 3 bases, and 6 bases lay in between. Germline CDR1 MNHEY, CDR2 SVGAGI. The CDR3 runs 13 residues.

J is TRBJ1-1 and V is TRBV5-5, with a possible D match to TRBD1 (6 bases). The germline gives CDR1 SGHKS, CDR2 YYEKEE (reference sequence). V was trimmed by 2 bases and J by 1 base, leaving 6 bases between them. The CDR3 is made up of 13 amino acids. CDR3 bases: TGTGCCAGCAGCTTACAGGGGAACACTGAAGCTTTCTTT. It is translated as CASSLQGNTEAFF.

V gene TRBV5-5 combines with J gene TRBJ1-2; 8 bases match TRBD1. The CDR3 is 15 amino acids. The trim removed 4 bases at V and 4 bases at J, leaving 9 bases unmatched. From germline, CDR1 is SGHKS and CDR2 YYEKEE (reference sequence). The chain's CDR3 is CASSHQGAGVYGYTF. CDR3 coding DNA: TGTGCCAGCAGCCACCAGGGGGCCGGGGTCTATGGCTACACCTTC.

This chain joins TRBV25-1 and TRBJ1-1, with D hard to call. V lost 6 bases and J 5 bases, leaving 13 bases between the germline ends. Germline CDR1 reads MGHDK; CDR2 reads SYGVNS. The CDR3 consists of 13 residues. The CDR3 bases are TGTGCCAGCAGCCTAGGCGGAGGGACTGAAGCTTTCTTT. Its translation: CASSLGGGTEAFF.

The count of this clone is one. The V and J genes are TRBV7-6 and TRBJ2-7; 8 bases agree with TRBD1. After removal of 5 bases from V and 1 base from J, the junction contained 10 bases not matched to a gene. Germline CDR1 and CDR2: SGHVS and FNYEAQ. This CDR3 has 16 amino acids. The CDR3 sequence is CASSTLGQGTSYEQYF. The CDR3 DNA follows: TGTGCCAGCAGCACTCTCGGACAGGGAACTTCCTACGAGCAGTACTTC.